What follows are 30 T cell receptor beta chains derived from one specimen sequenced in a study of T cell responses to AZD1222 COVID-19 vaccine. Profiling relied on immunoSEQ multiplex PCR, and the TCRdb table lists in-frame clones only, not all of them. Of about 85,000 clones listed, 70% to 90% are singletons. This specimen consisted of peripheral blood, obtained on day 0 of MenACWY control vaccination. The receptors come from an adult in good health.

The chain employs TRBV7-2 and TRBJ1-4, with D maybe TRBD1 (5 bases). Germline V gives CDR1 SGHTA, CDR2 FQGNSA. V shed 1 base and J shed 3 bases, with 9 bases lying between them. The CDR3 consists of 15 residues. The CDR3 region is CASSLGRQPNEKLFF. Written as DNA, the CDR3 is TGTGCCAGCAGCTTAGGTCGACAGCCTAATGAAAAACTGTTTTTT. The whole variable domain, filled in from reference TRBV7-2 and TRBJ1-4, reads GAGVSQSPSNKVTEKGKDVELRCDPISGHTALYWYRQSLGQGLEFLIYFQGNSAPDKSGLPSDRFSAERTGGSVSTLTIQRTQQEDSAVYLCASSLGRQPNEKLFFGSGTQLSVL.

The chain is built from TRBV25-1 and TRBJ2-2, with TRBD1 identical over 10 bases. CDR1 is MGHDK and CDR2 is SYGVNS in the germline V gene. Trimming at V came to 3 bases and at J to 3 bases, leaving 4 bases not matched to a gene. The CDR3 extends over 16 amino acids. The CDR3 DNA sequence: TGTGCCAGCAGTGACTCGGACAGGGGGGACACCGGGGAGCTGTTTTTT. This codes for CASSDSDRGDTGELFF. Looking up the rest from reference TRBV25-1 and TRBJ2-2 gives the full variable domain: EADIYQTPRYLVIGTGKKITLECSQTMGHDKMYWYQQDPGMELHLIHYSYGVNSTEKGDLSSESTVSRIRTEHFPLTLESARPSHTSQYLCASSDSDRGDTGELFFGEGSRLTVL.

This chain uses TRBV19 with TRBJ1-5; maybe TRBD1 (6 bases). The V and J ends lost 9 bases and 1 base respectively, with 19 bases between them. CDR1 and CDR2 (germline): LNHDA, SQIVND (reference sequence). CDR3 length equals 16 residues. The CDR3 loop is CASNHWGGMSNQPQHF. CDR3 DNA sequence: TGTGCCAGCAATCACTGGGGGGGCATGAGCAATCAGCCCCAGCATTTT.

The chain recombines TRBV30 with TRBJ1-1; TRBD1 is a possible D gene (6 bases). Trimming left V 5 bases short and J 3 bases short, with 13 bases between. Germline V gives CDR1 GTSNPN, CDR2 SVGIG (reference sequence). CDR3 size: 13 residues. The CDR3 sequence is CAWRDGGYTEAFF. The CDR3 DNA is TGTGCCTGGCGAGATGGGGGCTACACTGAAGCTTTCTTT. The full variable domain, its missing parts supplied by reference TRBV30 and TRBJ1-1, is SQTIHQWPATLVQPVGSPLSLECTVEGTSNPNLYWYRQAAGRGLQLLFYSVGIGQISSEVPQNLSASRPQDRQFILSSKKLLLSDSGFYLCAWRDGGYTEAFFGQGTRLTVV.

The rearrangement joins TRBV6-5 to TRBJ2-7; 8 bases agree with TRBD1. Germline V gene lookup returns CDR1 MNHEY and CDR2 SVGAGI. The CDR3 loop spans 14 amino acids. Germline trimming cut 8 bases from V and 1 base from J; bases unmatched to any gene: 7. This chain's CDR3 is CASAGQGISYEQYF. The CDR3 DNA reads TGTGCCAGCGCTGGACAGGGAATATCCTACGAGCAGTACTTC.

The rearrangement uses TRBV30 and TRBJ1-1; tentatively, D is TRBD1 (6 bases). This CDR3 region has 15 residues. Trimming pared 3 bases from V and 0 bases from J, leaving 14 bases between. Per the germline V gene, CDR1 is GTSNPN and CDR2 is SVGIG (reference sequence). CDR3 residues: CAWSGRGGLNTEAFF. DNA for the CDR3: TGTGCCTGGAGCGGAAGGGGGGGTTTGAACACTGAAGCTTTCTTT.

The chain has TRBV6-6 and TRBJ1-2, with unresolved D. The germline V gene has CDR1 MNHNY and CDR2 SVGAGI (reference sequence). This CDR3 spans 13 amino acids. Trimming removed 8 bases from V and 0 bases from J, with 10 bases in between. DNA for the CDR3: TGTGCCAGCGAAGTCGATTCTAACTATGGCTACACCTTC. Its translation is CASEVDSNYGYTF.

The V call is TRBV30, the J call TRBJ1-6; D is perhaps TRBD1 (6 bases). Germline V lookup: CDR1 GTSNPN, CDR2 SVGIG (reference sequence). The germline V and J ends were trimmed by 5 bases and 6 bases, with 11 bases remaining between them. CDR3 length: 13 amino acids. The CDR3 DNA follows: TGTGCCTGGTTTGGAGGGGGTAATTCACCCCTCCACTTT. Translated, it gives CAWFGGGNSPLHF.

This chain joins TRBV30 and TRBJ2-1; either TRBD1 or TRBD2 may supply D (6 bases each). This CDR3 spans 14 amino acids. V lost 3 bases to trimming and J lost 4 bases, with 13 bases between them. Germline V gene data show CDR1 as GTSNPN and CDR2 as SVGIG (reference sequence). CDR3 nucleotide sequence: TGTGCCTGGAGCACGATAGGGGGGTACAATGAGCAGTTCTTC. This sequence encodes CAWSTIGGYNEQFF.

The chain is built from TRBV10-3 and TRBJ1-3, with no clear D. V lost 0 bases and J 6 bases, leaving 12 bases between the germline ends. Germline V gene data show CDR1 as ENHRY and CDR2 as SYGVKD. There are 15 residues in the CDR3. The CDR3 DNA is TGTGCCATCAGTGAGTCGATAGGCAATGCAAACACCATATATTTT. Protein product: CAISESIGNANTIYF.

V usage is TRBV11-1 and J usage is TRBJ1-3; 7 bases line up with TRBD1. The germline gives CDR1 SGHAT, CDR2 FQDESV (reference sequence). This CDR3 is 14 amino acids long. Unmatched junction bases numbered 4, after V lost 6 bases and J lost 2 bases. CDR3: CASSVDRAGNTIYF. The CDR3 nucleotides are TGTGCCAGCAGTGTTGACAGGGCTGGAAACACCATATATTTT.

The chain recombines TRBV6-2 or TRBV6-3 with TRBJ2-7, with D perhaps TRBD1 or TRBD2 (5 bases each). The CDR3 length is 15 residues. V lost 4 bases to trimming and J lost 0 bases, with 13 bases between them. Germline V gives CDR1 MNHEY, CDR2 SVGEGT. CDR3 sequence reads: CASSSSGASSYEQYF. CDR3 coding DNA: TGTGCCAGCAGTTCCTCCGGGGCCAGCTCCTACGAGCAGTACTTC.

The CDR3 region is CASSFNRGPTYEQYF. The CDR3 DNA sequence: TGTGCCAGCAGCTTTAACAGGGGGCCCACCTACGAGCAGTACTTC. V gene TRBV5-5 combines with J gene TRBJ2-7; 9 nucleotides align to TRBD1. With V trimmed by 2 bases and J by 2 bases, 5 bases remained unmatched. Germline V gene lookup returns CDR1 SGHKS and CDR2 YYEKEE (reference sequence). The CDR3 is 15 residues long.

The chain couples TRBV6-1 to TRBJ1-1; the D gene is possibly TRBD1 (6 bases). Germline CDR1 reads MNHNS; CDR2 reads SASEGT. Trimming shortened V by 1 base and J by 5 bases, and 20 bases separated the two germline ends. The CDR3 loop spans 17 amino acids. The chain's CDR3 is CASSEGGLNKGRTEAFF. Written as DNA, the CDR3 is TGTGCCAGCAGTGAAGGGGGGCTTAACAAGGGGAGGACTGAAGCTTTCTTT.

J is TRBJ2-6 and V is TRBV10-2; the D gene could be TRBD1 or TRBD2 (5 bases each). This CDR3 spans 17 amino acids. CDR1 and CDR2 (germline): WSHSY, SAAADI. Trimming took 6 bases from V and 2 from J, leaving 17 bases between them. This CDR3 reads CASSGPTGQAGANVLTF. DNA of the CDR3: TGCGCCAGCAGCGGACCTACGGGGCAGGCTGGGGCCAACGTCCTGACTTTC.

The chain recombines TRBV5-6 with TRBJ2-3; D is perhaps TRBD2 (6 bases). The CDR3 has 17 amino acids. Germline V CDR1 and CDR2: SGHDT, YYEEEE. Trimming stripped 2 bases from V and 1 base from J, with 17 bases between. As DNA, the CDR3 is TGTGCCAGCAGCTTTTTTGGTGCTGGCGGGGGCACAGATACGCAGTATTTT. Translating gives CASSFFGAGGGTDTQYF. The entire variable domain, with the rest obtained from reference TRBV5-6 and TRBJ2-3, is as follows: DAGVTQSPTHLIKTRGQQVTLRCSPKSGHDTVSWYQQALGQGPQFIFQYYEEEERQRGNFPDRFSGHQFPNYSSELNVNALLLGDSALYLCASSFFGAGGGTDTQYFGPGTRLTVL.

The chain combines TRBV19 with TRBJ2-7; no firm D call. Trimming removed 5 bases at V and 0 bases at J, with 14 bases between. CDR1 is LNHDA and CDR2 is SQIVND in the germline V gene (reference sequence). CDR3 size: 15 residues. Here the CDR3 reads CASSGGGRVSYEQYF. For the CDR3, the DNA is TGTGCCAGTAGTGGTGGTGGCAGAGTCTCCTACGAGCAGTACTTC.

The CDR3 DNA sequence: TGTGCCAGCAGTTACGAGGGGGGGACAGGGCACTCACCCCTCCACTTT. Protein product: CASSYEGGTGHSPLHF. The V gene is TRBV6-6, the J gene TRBJ1-6; 9 positions agree with TRBD1. The CDR3 length is 16 residues. V dropped 2 bases and J dropped 10; count of bases not matched to a gene: 9. Germline CDR1 is MNHNY and CDR2 is SVGAGI (reference sequence).

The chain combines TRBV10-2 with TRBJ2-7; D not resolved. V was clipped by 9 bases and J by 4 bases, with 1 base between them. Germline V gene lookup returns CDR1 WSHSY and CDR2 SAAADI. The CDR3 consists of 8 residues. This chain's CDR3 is CARYEQYF. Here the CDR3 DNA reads TGCGCCAGATACGAGCAGTACTTC.

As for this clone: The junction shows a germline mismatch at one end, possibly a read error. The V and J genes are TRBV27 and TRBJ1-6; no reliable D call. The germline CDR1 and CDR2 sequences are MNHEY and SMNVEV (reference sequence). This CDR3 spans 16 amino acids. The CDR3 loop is CASSRRRTSDNSPLHF. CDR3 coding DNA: TGTGCCAGCAGTCGACGACGGACCTCCGATAATTCACCCCTCCACTTT.

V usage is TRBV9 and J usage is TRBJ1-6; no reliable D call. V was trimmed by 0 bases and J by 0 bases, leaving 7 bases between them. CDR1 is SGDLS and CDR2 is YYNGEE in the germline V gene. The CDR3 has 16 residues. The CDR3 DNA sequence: TGTGCCAGCAGCGTAGGGGAGACCTCCTATAATTCACCCCTCCACTTT. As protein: CASSVGETSYNSPLHF. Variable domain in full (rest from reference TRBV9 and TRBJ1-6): DSGVTQTPKHLITATGQRVTLRCSPRSGDLSVYWYQQSLDQGLQFLIQYYNGEERAKGNILERFSAQQFPDLHSELNLSSLELGDSALYFCASSVGETSYNSPLHFGNGTRLTVT.

The CDR3 here is CAISESPAGTQTQYF. CDR3 coding DNA: TGTGCCATCAGTGAGTCTCCGGCAGGGACTCAGACCCAGTACTTC. The chain uses TRBV10-3 and TRBJ2-5; tentatively, D is TRBD2 (6 bases). The CDR3 runs to 15 residues. Germline assignment: CDR1 ENHRY and CDR2 SYGVKD. Trimming shortened V by 0 bases and J by 6 bases, and 14 bases separated the two germline ends.

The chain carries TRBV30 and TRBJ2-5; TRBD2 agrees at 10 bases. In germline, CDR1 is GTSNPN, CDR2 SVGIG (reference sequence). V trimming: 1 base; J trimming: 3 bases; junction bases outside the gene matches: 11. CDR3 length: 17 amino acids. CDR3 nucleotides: TGTGCCTGGAGTGCAATAGCGGGGGGCCGAGATAAAGAGACCCAGTACTTC. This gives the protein CAWSAIAGGRDKETQYF.

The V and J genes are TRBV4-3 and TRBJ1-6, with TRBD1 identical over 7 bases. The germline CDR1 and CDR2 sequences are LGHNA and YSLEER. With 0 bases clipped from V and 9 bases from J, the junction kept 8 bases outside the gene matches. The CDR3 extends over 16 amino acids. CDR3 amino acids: CASSQEHRGSSSPLHF. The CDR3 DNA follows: TGCGCCAGCAGCCAAGAACACAGGGGTTCGAGTTCACCCCTCCACTTT.

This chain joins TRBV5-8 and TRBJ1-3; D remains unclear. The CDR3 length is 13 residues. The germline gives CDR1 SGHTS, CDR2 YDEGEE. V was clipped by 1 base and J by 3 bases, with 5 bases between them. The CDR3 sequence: CASSLWGGNTIYF. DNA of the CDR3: TGTGCCAGCAGCTTGTGGGGTGGAAACACCATATATTTT.

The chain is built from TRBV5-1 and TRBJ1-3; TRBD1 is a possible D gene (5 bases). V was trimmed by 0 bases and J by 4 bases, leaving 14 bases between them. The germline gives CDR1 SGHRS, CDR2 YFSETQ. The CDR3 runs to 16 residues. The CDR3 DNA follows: TGCGCCAGCAGCTTGGCCGTCGGGGCGTCGGGAAACACCATATATTTT. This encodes CASSLAVGASGNTIYF.

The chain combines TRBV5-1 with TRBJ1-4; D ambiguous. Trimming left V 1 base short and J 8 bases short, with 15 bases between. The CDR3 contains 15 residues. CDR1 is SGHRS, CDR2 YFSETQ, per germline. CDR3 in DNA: TGCGCCAGCAGCTTGTTGGGGTACGAGGGCGAAAAACTGTTTTTT. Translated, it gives CASSLLGYEGEKLFF.

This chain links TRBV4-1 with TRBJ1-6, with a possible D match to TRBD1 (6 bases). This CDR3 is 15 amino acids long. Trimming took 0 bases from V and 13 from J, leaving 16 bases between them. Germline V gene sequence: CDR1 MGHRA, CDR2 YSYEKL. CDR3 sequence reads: CASSQDPQGSYPLHF. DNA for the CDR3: TGCGCCAGCAGCCAAGATCCCCAGGGGTCGTATCCCCTCCACTTT.

The chain's CDR3 is CASSPSGGNQPQHF. The CDR3 DNA sequence: TGTGCCAGCTCACCTAGTGGAGGCAATCAGCCCCAGCATTTT. The J gene is TRBJ1-5, the V gene TRBV18, with D unresolved. Germline assignment: CDR1 KGHSH and CDR2 LQKENI. Trimming pared 3 bases from V and 2 bases from J, leaving 8 bases between. The CDR3 runs 14 residues. Full variable domain (remainder filled in from reference TRBV18 and TRBJ1-5): NAGVMQNPRHLVRRRGQEARLRCSPMKGHSHVYWYRQLPEEGLKFMVYLQKENIIDESGMPKERFSAEFPKEGPSILRIQQVVRGDSAAYFCASSPSGGNQPQHFGDGTRLSIL.

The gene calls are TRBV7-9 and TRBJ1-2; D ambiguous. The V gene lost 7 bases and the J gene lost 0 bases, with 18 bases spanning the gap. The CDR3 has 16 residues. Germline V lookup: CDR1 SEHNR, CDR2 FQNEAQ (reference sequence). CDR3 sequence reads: CASIPIGRNPNYGYTF. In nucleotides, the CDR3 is TGTGCCAGCATCCCGATTGGGCGAAATCCTAACTATGGCTACACCTTC.